A single sample is the source of the 3 T cell receptor beta chains below, sequenced in a study of cytomegalovirus exposure and HLA in healthy donors (dated 2017 in TCRdb). Library generation was performed with the immunoSEQ multiplex PCR assay. Here the immuneACCESS table is served through TCRdb, limited to in-frame sequences with V and J called. Missing clones are a known gap in these copies; in checked studies unresolved V genes cover under half, and the rest lacks a known reason. In all, the sample holds some 150,000 clones, and 86% of those were seen once. The top ten clones comprise around 24% of the sample. The sample was PBMCs. The receptor set was obtained from a man aged 18 to 35 in good health and CMV-seropositive.

J is TRBJ2-5 and V is TRBV19; TRBD1 agrees at 11 bases. CDR1 LNHDA and CDR2 SQIVND come from the germline V gene (reference sequence). CDR3 size: 15 residues. V was clipped by 3 bases and J by 5 bases; unmatched bases: 5. CDR3 amino acids: CASSIWTGGQETQYF. Here the CDR3 DNA reads TGTGCCAGTAGTATCTGGACAGGGGGCCAGGAGACCCAGTACTTC. The whole variable domain, remainder taken from reference TRBV19 and TRBJ2-5, is DGGITQSPKYLFRKEGQNVTLSCEQNLNHDAMYWYRQDPGQGLRLIYYSQIVNDFQKGDIAEGYSVSREKKESFPLTVTSAQKNPTAFYLCASSIWTGGQETQYFGPGTRLLVL.

V gene TRBV27 combines with J gene TRBJ2-7; 9 bases map to TRBD2. The CDR3 has 16 residues. Germline V gene lookup returns CDR1 MNHEY and CDR2 SMNVEV (reference sequence). The V and J ends lost 5 bases and 3 bases, in that order; junction bases with no gene match: 11. The chain's CDR3 is CASSHPFAGGRYEQYF. CDR3 sequence (DNA): TGTGCCAGCAGTCACCCGTTCGCGGGAGGGCGCTACGAGCAGTACTTC.

V and J are TRBV6-5 and TRBJ2-7; possibly TRBD2 for D (5 bases). This CDR3 is built from 13 residues. Germline V gene data show CDR1 as MNHEY and CDR2 as SVGAGI. V lost 0 bases, J lost 3 bases, and 6 bases lay in between. CDR3 coding DNA: TGTGCCAGCAGTTACTCGACTAACTACGAGCAGTACTTC. Translating it yields CASSYSTNYEQYF.